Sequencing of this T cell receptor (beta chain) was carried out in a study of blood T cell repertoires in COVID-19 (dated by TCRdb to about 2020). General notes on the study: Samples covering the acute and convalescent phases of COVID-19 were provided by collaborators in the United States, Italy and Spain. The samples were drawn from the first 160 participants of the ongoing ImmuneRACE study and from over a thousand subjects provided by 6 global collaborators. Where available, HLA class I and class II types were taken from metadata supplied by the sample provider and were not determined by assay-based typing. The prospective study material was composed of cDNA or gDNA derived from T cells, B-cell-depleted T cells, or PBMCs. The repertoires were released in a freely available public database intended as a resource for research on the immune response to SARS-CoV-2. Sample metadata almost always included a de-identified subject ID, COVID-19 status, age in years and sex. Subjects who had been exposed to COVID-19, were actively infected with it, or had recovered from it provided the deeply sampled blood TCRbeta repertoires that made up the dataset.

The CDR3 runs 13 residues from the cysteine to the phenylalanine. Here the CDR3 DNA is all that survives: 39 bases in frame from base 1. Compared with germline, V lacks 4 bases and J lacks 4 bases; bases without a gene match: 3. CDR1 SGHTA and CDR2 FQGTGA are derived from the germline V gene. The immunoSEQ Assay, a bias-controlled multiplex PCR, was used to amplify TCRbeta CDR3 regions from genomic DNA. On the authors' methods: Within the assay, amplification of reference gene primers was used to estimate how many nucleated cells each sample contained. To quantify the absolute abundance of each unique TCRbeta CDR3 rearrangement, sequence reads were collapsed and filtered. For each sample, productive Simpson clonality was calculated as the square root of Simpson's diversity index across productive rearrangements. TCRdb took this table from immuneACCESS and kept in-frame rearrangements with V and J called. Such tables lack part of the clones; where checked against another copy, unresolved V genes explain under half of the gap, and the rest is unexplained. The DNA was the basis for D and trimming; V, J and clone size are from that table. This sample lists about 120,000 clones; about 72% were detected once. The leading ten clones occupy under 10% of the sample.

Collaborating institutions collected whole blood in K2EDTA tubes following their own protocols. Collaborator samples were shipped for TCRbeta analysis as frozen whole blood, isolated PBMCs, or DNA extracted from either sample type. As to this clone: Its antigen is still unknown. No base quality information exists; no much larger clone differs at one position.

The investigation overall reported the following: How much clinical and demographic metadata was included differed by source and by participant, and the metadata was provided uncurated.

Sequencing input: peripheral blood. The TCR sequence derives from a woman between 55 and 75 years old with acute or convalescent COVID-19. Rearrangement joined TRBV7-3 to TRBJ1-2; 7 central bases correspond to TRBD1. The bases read TGTGCCAGCAGCTCCGGGACAGCCTATGGCTACACCTTC. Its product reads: CASSSGTAYGYTF.